Following are 29 T cell receptor beta chains from one sample sequenced in a study of blood T cell repertoires in COVID-19 (TCRdb year 2020). The library was made by the immunoSEQ multiplex PCR assay. This is the immuneACCESS table as TCRdb keeps it, with only in-frame sequences that have V and J called. A part of the clones is gone; compared with another copy, unresolved V genes explain less than half, and the rest is unexplained. This sample lists fewer than 15,000 clones; about 85% were detected once. The top ten constitute 25% to 30% of the sample. The sequenced material came from peripheral blood. These receptors were collected from a human donor in a cohort sampled during active COVID-19.

The chain links TRBV11-3 to TRBJ2-5; 10 bases fit TRBD1. The CDR3 loop spans 18 amino acids. V lost 3 bases to trimming and J lost 4 bases; unmatched junction nucleotides: 14. Germline CDR1 and CDR2: SGHNT and YENEEA. As DNA, the CDR3 is TGTGCCAGCAGCTTGGATCGAATCGGACAGGGGGAGGGAGAGACCCAGTACTTC. Its protein product is CASSLDRIGQGEGETQYF.

The chain links TRBV6-4 to TRBJ2-7, with TRBD1 identical over 7 bases. This CDR3 spans 13 amino acids. The V gene end was trimmed by 3 bases and the J gene end by 5 bases; junction bases not matched to a gene: 4. Germline lookup yields CDR1 MRHNA and CDR2 SNTAGT. The CDR3 nucleotides are TGTGCCAGCAGTGAGGGGACAGCCCACGAGCAGTACTTC. The encoded protein is CASSEGTAHEQYF.

Concerning this clone: The same CDR3 can be traced to other DNA sequences in this sample. This sequence joins TRBV27 and TRBJ1-1; D is perhaps TRBD1 (6 bases). The CDR3 is made up of 13 amino acids. Trimming left V 5 bases short and J 1 base short, with 8 bases between. The germline CDR1 and CDR2 sequences are MNHEY and SMNVEV (reference sequence). The CDR3 loop is CASSQGTNTEAFF. For the CDR3, the DNA is TGTGCCAGCAGTCAGGGGACGAACACTGAAGCTTTCTTT.

The CDR3 DNA follows: TGTGCCAGCAGTCCGACCACCAGGGACAGGGCTGGCTACACCTTC. This sequence encodes CASSPTTRDRAGYTF. The chain carries TRBV6-5 and TRBJ1-2, with 9 bases lining up with TRBD1. Unmatched junction bases numbered 11, after V lost 5 bases and J lost 7 bases. From germline, CDR1 is MNHEY and CDR2 SVGAGI. The length of the CDR3 is 15 residues.

The chain has TRBV20-1 and TRBJ2-3, with 10 bases lining up with TRBD2. This CDR3 has 15 amino acids. After removal of 3 bases from V and 4 bases from J, the junction contained 7 bases not matched to a gene. Germline-derived CDR1 and CDR2 are DFQATT and SNEGSKA (reference sequence). The CDR3 sequence: CSASISGGFSDTQYF. CDR3 coding DNA: TGCAGTGCTAGTATTAGCGGGGGGTTCTCAGATACGCAGTATTTT.

The genes are TRBV19 and TRBJ1-2; maybe TRBD1 (6 bases). V was clipped by 3 bases and J by 4 bases, with 18 bases between them. CDR3 length: 16 amino acids. Germline V gene sequence: CDR1 LNHDA, CDR2 SQIVND (reference sequence). The CDR3 DNA reads as TGTGCCAGTAGTATCTCCCCGACAGGTCGAGTCTATGGCTACACCTTC. The encoded protein is CASSISPTGRVYGYTF.

This clone was found a few times. This chain connects TRBV13 to TRBJ2-7; possibly TRBD1 for D (6 bases). The germline V gene has CDR1 PRHDT and CDR2 FYEKMQ (reference sequence). CDR3 length: 17 amino acids. Trimming took 0 bases from V and 7 from J, leaving 22 bases between them. For the CDR3, the DNA is TGTGCCAGCAGCTTAGGCCTAGGGGGTAGGGATCAGGAAGAGCAGTACTTC. Amino acid sequence: CASSLGLGGRDQEEQYF.

This rearrangement joins TRBV5-1 to TRBJ2-6; TRBD2 matches at 7 bases. The germline CDR1 and CDR2 sequences are SGHRS and YFSETQ. J was trimmed by 0 bases and V by 5 bases; bases with no gene match: 5. There are 16 residues in the CDR3. The CDR3 protein is CASSPSGSSGANVLTF. The CDR3 region has the DNA TGCGCCAGCAGTCCTAGCGGAAGCTCTGGGGCCAACGTCCTGACTTTC. The variable domain in full, completed from reference TRBV5-1 and TRBJ2-6, reads KAGVTQTPRYLIKTRGQQVTLSCSPISGHRSVSWYQQTPGQGLQFLFEYFSETQRNKGNFPGRFSGRQFSNSRSEMNVSTLELGDSALYLCASSPSGSSGANVLTFGAGSRLTVL.

Written as DNA, the CDR3 is TGTGCCAGCAGCGGACTAGCGGGAGGTTCCTACGAGCAGTACTTC. It translates to CASSGLAGGSYEQYF. The V and J genes are TRBV7-9 and TRBJ2-7, with 14 bases fitting TRBD2. The V gene's germline CDR1 is SEHNR and CDR2 FQNEAQ (reference sequence). The V and J ends lost 5 bases and 1 base, in that order; junction bases with no gene match: 1. The length of the CDR3 is 15 residues.

The chain's CDR3 is CASSLAGALYNEQFF. The CDR3 region has the DNA TGTGCCAGCAGCTTAGCAGGGGCCCTCTACAATGAGCAGTTCTTC. The chain recombines TRBV11-2 with TRBJ2-1; D is possibly TRBD1 (6 bases). The CDR3 runs to 15 residues. Germline CDR1 reads SGHAT; CDR2 reads FQNNGV. The ends were cut back, 1 base at V and 3 bases at J, with 10 bases in the middle.

The chain couples TRBV7-3 to TRBJ2-5; 8 nucleotides agree with TRBD1. The CDR3 is 13 residues long. Per germline, CDR1 SGHTA and CDR2 FQGTGA. V dropped 5 bases and J dropped 7; count of bases not matched to a gene: 6. This CDR3 reads CASSPTGVGTQYF. The CDR3 DNA is TGTGCCAGCAGCCCGACAGGGGTCGGGACCCAGTACTTC.

The V call is TRBV29-1, the J call TRBJ2-1, with D possibly TRBD2 on 5 matching bases. Germline V gene data show CDR1 as SQVTM and CDR2 as ANQGSEA. The V gene lost 3 bases and the J gene lost 5 bases, with 8 bases spanning the gap. This CDR3 is built from 12 residues. In DNA, the CDR3 is TGCAGCGTTGATCGAGGGAACAATGAGCAGTTCTTC. Translating it yields CSVDRGNNEQFF.

Points on this clone: This sample also contains other DNA sequences that code for the same CDR3. The chain has TRBV5-1 and TRBJ2-7, with 10 bases aligning to TRBD1. Germline lookup yields CDR1 SGHRS and CDR2 YFSETQ. The CDR3 covers 15 residues. Germline trimming cut 0 bases from V and 0 bases from J; bases unmatched to any gene: 0. In DNA, the CDR3 is TGCGCCAGCAGCTTGGGGACAGGGGGCTCCTACGAGCAGTACTTC. It specifies CASSLGTGGSYEQYF.

Within the sample, this clone is medium-sized. The V gene is TRBV11-2, the J gene TRBJ2-7; tentative D call: TRBD2 (5 bases). Germline V gives CDR1 SGHAT, CDR2 FQNNGV. V was pared by 5 bases and J by 6 bases, with 20 bases between. CDR3 length: 15 amino acids. The CDR3 DNA reads as TGTGCCAGCAGCGAAGAAGCCGGGGTCGATTTCGAGCAGTACTTC. This encodes CASSEEAGVDFEQYF.

The chain links TRBV6-5 to TRBJ1-4; perhaps TRBD1 as D (5 bases). Germline V gene sequence: CDR1 MNHEY, CDR2 SVGAGI. The V end lost 6 bases, the J end lost 7 bases, and 15 bases lay between the germline ends. The CDR3 sequence is 14 residues long. The CDR3 sequence: CASRAGIDREKLFF. As DNA, the CDR3 is TGTGCCAGCAGAGCAGGGATCGACCGTGAAAAACTGTTTTTT.

This clone has only one observation. The chain uses TRBV7-2 and TRBJ2-5; possibly TRBD2 for D (6 bases). Looked up from germline, CDR1 is SGHTA and CDR2 is FQGNSA. Deletions cut 3 bases from V and 3 bases from J, with 11 bases between. There are 14 residues in the CDR3. CDR3 sequence reads: CASSLGLPKETQYF. The CDR3 DNA sequence: TGTGCCAGCAGCTTGGGACTCCCAAAAGAGACCCAGTACTTC.

The rearrangement joins TRBV2 to TRBJ2-7; D uncertain. The CDR3 consists of 13 residues. Germline V gene sequence: CDR1 SNHLY, CDR2 FYNNEI. The V and J ends lost 4 bases and 2 bases respectively, with 9 bases between them. This CDR3 is CASSVGKTYEQYF. The CDR3 DNA reads TGTGCCAGCAGTGTTGGCAAGACCTACGAGCAGTACTTC.

The V gene is TRBV9, the J gene TRBJ1-2, with TRBD1 matching over 7 bases. Germline assignment: CDR1 SGDLS and CDR2 YYNGEE. This CDR3 spans 15 amino acids. The V segment lost 3 bases and the J segment 3 bases; nucleotides outside the gene matches: 8. The DNA of the CDR3 is TGTGCCAGCAGCGGCCAGGGGGTTAGTGACTATGGCTACACCTTC. This sequence encodes CASSGQGVSDYGYTF.

The rearrangement links TRBV5-1 to TRBJ2-1; 14 bases agree with TRBD2. Germline assignment: CDR1 SGHRS and CDR2 YFSETQ. The CDR3 contains 15 residues. The J segment lost 10 bases and the V segment lost 4 bases, leaving 7 bases of the junction unmatched. The DNA of the CDR3 is TGCGCCAGCAGCCCCGGGACTAGCGGGGGAGGGGAGCAGTTCTTC. It specifies CASSPGTSGGGEQFF.

The chain combines TRBV10-2 with TRBJ2-3; 12 nucleotides align to TRBD2. Germline V gene sequence: CDR1 WSHSY, CDR2 SAAADI. J gave up 2 bases and V 2 bases, and 5 bases lay outside the gene matches. CDR3 length: 17 amino acids. This CDR3 reads CASSERPSGRATDTQYF. CDR3 sequence (DNA): TGCGCCAGCAGTGAGAGGCCTAGCGGGAGGGCCACAGATACGCAGTATTTT.

The table lists this clone with a count of one. The chain combines TRBV2 with TRBJ2-7, with TRBD2 matching over 9 bases. V shed 6 bases and J 2 bases; nucleotides not matched to a gene: 5. The V gene's germline CDR1 is SNHLY and CDR2 FYNNEI. The CDR3 length is 14 residues. For the CDR3, the DNA is TGTGCCAGCAGGCAGACTAGCGGCGCCTACGAGCAGTACTTC. Translation: CASRQTSGAYEQYF. Full variable domain (rest looked up from reference TRBV2 and TRBJ2-7): EPEVTQTPSHQVTQMGQEVILRCVPISNHLYFYWYRQILGQKVEFLVSFYNNEISEKSEIFDDQFSVERPDGSNFTLKIRSTKLEDSAMYFCASRQTSGAYEQYFGPGTRLTVT.

The CDR3 region is CASSSGTGDYNEQFF. CDR3 coding DNA: TGTGCCAGCAGTTCCGGGACAGGGGACTACAATGAGCAGTTCTTC. This chain links TRBV27 with TRBJ2-1, with 10 nucleotides matching TRBD1. Germline lookup yields CDR1 MNHEY and CDR2 SMNVEV (reference sequence). V lost 4 bases to trimming and J lost 3 bases; unmatched junction nucleotides: 3. The CDR3 extends over 15 amino acids.

This chain uses TRBV7-2 with TRBJ1-2, with 7 bases identical to TRBD1. CDR3 length equals 16 residues. Germline lookup yields CDR1 SGHTA and CDR2 FQGNSA. V trimming: 5 bases; J trimming: 4 bases; junction bases outside the gene matches: 13. This chain's CDR3 is CASSVGGQSSSYGYTF. The CDR3 DNA reads as TGTGCCAGCAGCGTGGGGGGACAGTCCTCCTCCTATGGCTACACCTTC.

The chain couples TRBV27 to TRBJ2-1, with 8 bases lining up with TRBD2. The length of the CDR3 is 13 residues. Germline V gene data show CDR1 as MNHEY and CDR2 as SMNVEV (reference sequence). After removal of 7 bases from V and 5 bases from J, the junction contained 4 bases not matched to a gene. CDR3 loop: CASISGANNEQFF. In nucleotides, the CDR3 is TGTGCCAGCATTAGCGGGGCGAACAATGAGCAGTTCTTC.

This chain joins TRBV9 and TRBJ2-7; 9 positions match TRBD2. This CDR3 has 14 amino acids. V trimming: 4 bases; J trimming: 7 bases; junction bases outside the gene matches: 9. Germline V lookup: CDR1 SGDLS, CDR2 YYNGEE. The CDR3 loop reads CASSPRSGSVEQYF. The DNA of the CDR3 is TGTGCCAGCAGCCCCCGTAGCGGGAGTGTTGAGCAGTACTTC. The full variable domain, in which reference TRBV9 and TRBJ2-7 provide the parts outside the CDR3, is DSGVTQTPKHLITATGQRVTLRCSPRSGDLSVYWYQQSLDQGLQFLIQYYNGEERAKGNILERFSAQQFPDLHSELNLSSLELGDSALYFCASSPRSGSVEQYFGPGTRLTVT.

This clone has only one observation. In nucleotides, the CDR3 is TGTGCTAGTGGGGGGGGAGGGAGGCTGTACGAGCAGTACTTC. It yields the protein CASGGGGRLYEQYF. The rearrangement uses TRBV12-5 and TRBJ2-7, with 7 positions matching TRBD2. V lost 6 bases and J lost 4; bases outside the gene matches: 9. Germline loops: CDR1 LGHNT, CDR2 FRNRAP. The length of the CDR3 is 14 residues.

The J gene is TRBJ2-2, the V gene TRBV6-6; 13 bases fit TRBD2. The CDR3 has 21 amino acids. Looked up from germline, CDR1 is MNHNY and CDR2 is SVGAGI (reference sequence). V gave up 5 bases and J gave up 5 bases; unmatched junction bases: 20. DNA of the CDR3: TGTGCCAGCAGTCCATTCACGGGACTAGCGGGAACATCTAAGAAGACCGGGGAGCTGTTTTTT. Translating gives CASSPFTGLAGTSKKTGELFF.

J is TRBJ1-1 and V is TRBV7-2; D perhaps matches TRBD1 (6 bases). This CDR3 is 14 amino acids long. Germline assignment: CDR1 SGHTA and CDR2 FQGNSA. The V end was cut by 4 bases, the J end by 3 bases, with 12 bases between. The CDR3 region is CASSYQTGDTEAFF. For the CDR3, the DNA is TGTGCCAGCAGCTATCAGACAGGCGACACTGAAGCTTTCTTT. Based on the CDR3 plus reference TRBV7-2 and TRBJ1-1, the full variable domain is GAGVSQSPSNKVTEKGKDVELRCDPISGHTALYWYRQSLGQGLEFLIYFQGNSAPDKSGLPSDRFSAERTGGSVSTLTIQRTQQEDSAVYLCASSYQTGDTEAFFGQGTRLTVV.

The chain is built from TRBV19 and TRBJ1-4; D not certain. CDR3 length equals 14 residues. Germline V gene sequence: CDR1 LNHDA, CDR2 SQIVND (reference sequence). V dropped 3 bases and J dropped 2 bases, with 7 bases sitting between them. The CDR3 region has the DNA TGTGCCAGTAGTATGGTGCGGACTAATGAAAAACTGTTTTTT. Translated: CASSMVRTNEKLFF.